One and the same sample provided the 30 T cell receptor beta chains below, sequenced in a study of T cell responses to AZD1222 COVID-19 vaccine. TCRdb's copy holds only in-frame clones and misses some; the assay was immunoSEQ multiplex PCR. The sample consists of tens of thousands of clones, over 80% of them appearing once. Sequenced material: peripheral blood, taken on day 0 of MenACWY control vaccination. These receptors all come from an adult in good health.

This clone turned up a few times. The V and J genes are TRBV5-6 and TRBJ1-1; no reliable D call. The V gene's germline CDR1 is SGHDT and CDR2 YYEEEE. The CDR3 covers 13 residues. The V and J ends lost 1 base and 4 bases respectively, with 8 bases between them. DNA for the CDR3: TGTGCCAGCAGCTTGACATCTCGCACTGAAGCTTTCTTT. Translated, it gives CASSLTSRTEAFF.

The chain couples TRBV5-1 to TRBJ2-7; D unresolved. The CDR3 runs to 15 residues. V lost 2 bases, J lost 2 bases, and 14 bases lay in between. Looked up from germline, CDR1 is SGHRS and CDR2 is YFSETQ. CDR3 protein: CASSFWQTNPYEQYF. CDR3 nucleotide sequence: TGCGCCAGCAGCTTCTGGCAGACAAACCCCTACGAGCAGTACTTC.

J is TRBJ2-5 and V is TRBV4-1; the match to TRBD2 covers 7 bases. The CDR3 loop spans 15 amino acids. The germline V gene has CDR1 MGHRA and CDR2 YSYEKL. The ends lost 7 bases at V and 3 bases at J; junction bases unmatched: 11. CDR3: CASKSSLAHKETQYF. The CDR3 nucleotides read TGCGCCAGCAAGTCATCACTAGCGCATAAAGAGACCCAGTACTTC.

This sequence joins TRBV23-1 and TRBJ1-6; D ambiguous. TRBV23-1 is known as an ORF, though its function is uncertain. This CDR3 comprises 13 residues. The V end lost 4 bases, the J end lost 8 bases, and 9 bases lay between the germline ends. This CDR3 is CASSPRPDSPLHF. The CDR3 nucleotides read TGCGCCAGCAGTCCTAGGCCGGATTCACCCCTCCACTTT.

The chain links TRBV6-6 to TRBJ2-1; TRBD2 aligns across 12 bases. With V trimmed by 2 bases and J by 7 bases, 6 bases remained unmatched. The CDR3 has 16 residues. Germline V lookup: CDR1 MNHNY, CDR2 SVGAGI (reference sequence). For the CDR3, the DNA is TGTGCCAGCAGTTACCCTAGCGGGAGGGCAATGAATGAGCAGTTCTTC. Protein product: CASSYPSGRAMNEQFF.

The rearrangement joins TRBV9 to TRBJ1-2, with 7 bases lining up with TRBD1. Germline values: CDR1 SGDLS, CDR2 YYNGEE. This CDR3 comprises 14 residues. With 0 bases clipped from V and 3 bases from J, the junction kept 2 bases outside the gene matches. The CDR3 sequence: CASSVAGTDYGYTF. Here the CDR3 DNA reads TGTGCCAGCAGCGTAGCCGGGACAGACTATGGCTACACCTTC. The variable domain in full, with the rest retrieved from reference TRBV9 and TRBJ1-2, is DSGVTQTPKHLITATGQRVTLRCSPRSGDLSVYWYQQSLDQGLQFLIQYYNGEERAKGNILERFSAQQFPDLHSELNLSSLELGDSALYFCASSVAGTDYGYTFGSGTRLTVV.

This clone appeared a single time. The chain recombines TRBV14 with TRBJ2-1, with TRBD2 matching over 9 bases. V was pared by 0 bases and J by 7 bases, with 13 bases of the junction left unmatched. The CDR3 sequence is 18 residues long. Germline loops: CDR1 SGHDN, CDR2 FVKESK. The CDR3 nucleotides read TGTGCCAGCAGCCAAGATGGTTTTGGTGCGGGGGGGCAGAATGAGCAGTTCTTC. Translation: CASSQDGFGAGGQNEQFF.

The chain is built from TRBV7-3 and TRBJ2-1, with 11 bases identical to TRBD2. The V and J ends lost 2 bases and 7 bases, in that order; junction bases with no gene match: 7. Germline values: CDR1 SGHTA, CDR2 FQGTGA. The length of the CDR3 is 16 residues. The CDR3 protein is CASSLSTSGTRNEQFF. In nucleotides, the CDR3 is TGTGCCAGCAGCTTATCGACTAGCGGGACGAGGAATGAGCAGTTCTTC.

This chain connects TRBV11-2 to TRBJ1-3; TRBD1 is a possible D gene (5 bases). In germline, CDR1 is SGHAT, CDR2 FQNNGV. This CDR3 comprises 17 residues. V lost 5 bases, J lost 5 bases, and 22 bases lay in between. As DNA, the CDR3 is TGTGCCAGCAGCCAAATAGGCCCCGGGACGGAGAGAAACACCATATATTTT. It is translated as CASSQIGPGTERNTIYF.

The chain employs TRBV5-6 and TRBJ1-1; D possibly corresponds to TRBD1 (5 bases). In germline, CDR1 is SGHDT, CDR2 YYEEEE. The CDR3 is 15 residues long. The V end lost 4 bases, the J end lost 0 bases, and 13 bases lay between the germline ends. In nucleotides, the CDR3 is TGTGCCAGCAGCCCTGAGACAGATCTGAACACTGAAGCTTTCTTT. Translating gives CASSPETDLNTEAFF. The full variable domain, in which reference TRBV5-6 and TRBJ1-1 provide the parts outside the CDR3, is DAGVTQSPTHLIKTRGQQVTLRCSPKSGHDTVSWYQQALGQGPQFIFQYYEEEERQRGNFPDRFSGHQFPNYSSELNVNALLLGDSALYLCASSPETDLNTEAFFGQGTRLTVV.

This rearrangement joins TRBV29-1 to TRBJ1-2; TRBD1 might be the D (6 bases). Germline lookup yields CDR1 SQVTM and CDR2 ANQGSEA. Trimming cost V 7 bases and J 8 bases, with 14 bases left between them. The CDR3 has 11 amino acids. CDR3 sequence: CSAPSGGGYTF. The CDR3 nucleotides are TGCAGCGCCCCGTCGGGGGGCGGCTACACCTTC.

The V call is TRBV5-1, the J call TRBJ2-1, with D possibly TRBD2 on 6 matching bases. Germline CDR1 reads SGHRS; CDR2 reads YFSETQ. V lost 3 bases and J lost 0, with 13 bases in between. CDR3 length: 16 residues. The chain's CDR3 is CASSSFSGSSYNEQFF. As DNA, the CDR3 is TGCGCCAGCAGCTCTTTTAGCGGAAGCTCCTACAATGAGCAGTTCTTC.

This CDR3 is CASSYERQQETQYF. The CDR3, as DNA: TGTGCCAGCAGTTACGAGAGACAGCAAGAGACCCAGTACTTC. This chain connects TRBV6-5 to TRBJ2-5; tentatively, D is TRBD1 (5 bases). The CDR3 extends over 14 amino acids. V was clipped by 2 bases and J by 2 bases, with 9 bases between them. In germline, CDR1 is MNHEY, CDR2 SVGAGI.

This rearrangement joins TRBV6-5 to TRBJ2-1; 8 positions match TRBD2. Germline V gene sequence: CDR1 MNHEY, CDR2 SVGAGI. The CDR3 is made up of 14 amino acids. The trim removed 5 bases at V and 7 bases at J, leaving 7 bases unmatched. The chain's CDR3 is CASSRSGTRNEQFF. The CDR3 coding sequence is TGTGCCAGCAGTCGCTCCGGGACTAGAAATGAGCAGTTCTTC.

J is TRBJ2-7 and V is TRBV10-3; no clear D. The CDR3 runs to 11 residues. The V end lost 2 bases, the J end lost 7 bases, and 6 bases lay between the germline ends. CDR1 and CDR2 (germline): ENHRY, SYGVKD. CDR3 sequence reads: CAISEATEQYF. The CDR3 region has the DNA TGTGCCATCAGTGAGGCCACGGAGCAGTACTTC.

This chain connects TRBV6-1 to TRBJ2-7; 10 bases fit TRBD2. J lost 4 bases, V lost 1 base, and 7 bases had no gene match. This CDR3 region has 16 residues. Germline assignment: CDR1 MNHNS and CDR2 SASEGT. CDR3 region: CASSEVASGSRYEQYF. The CDR3 region has the DNA TGTGCCAGCAGTGAAGTGGCTAGCGGGAGTAGGTACGAGCAGTACTTC.

The J gene is TRBJ2-1, the V gene TRBV28, with TRBD2 matching 11 bases. This CDR3 is built from 14 residues. Unmatched junction bases numbered 6, after V lost 8 bases and J lost 6 bases. Germline values: CDR1 MDHEN, CDR2 SYDVKM. The CDR3 reads CASFTSGGVNEQFF. Here the CDR3 DNA reads TGTGCCAGCTTTACTAGCGGGGGCGTCAATGAGCAGTTCTTC.

The chain combines TRBV7-2 with TRBJ1-2; maybe TRBD1 (5 bases). With 4 bases removed from V and 5 bases from J, the gap between germline ends came to 23 bases. Germline values: CDR1 SGHTA, CDR2 FQGNSA. The CDR3 is 17 residues long. CDR3 region: CASSYDPGRPLGYGYTF. In nucleotides, the CDR3 is TGTGCCAGCAGCTACGACCCGGGGCGGCCTTTAGGGTATGGCTACACCTTC.

J is TRBJ1-4 and V is TRBV5-1, with D hard to call. CDR1 is SGHRS, CDR2 YFSETQ, per germline. V was trimmed by 2 bases and J by 0 bases, leaving 8 bases between them. The CDR3 consists of 15 residues. CDR3 DNA sequence: TGCGCCAGCAGCTTAGGGCTTGCAACTAATGAAAAACTGTTTTTT. This codes for CASSLGLATNEKLFF.

The rearrangement joins TRBV30 to TRBJ1-2; D might be TRBD1 (5 bases). V lost 1 base and J lost 5, with 8 bases in between. This CDR3 is built from 12 residues. CDR1 and CDR2 from the germline V gene are GTSNPN and SVGIG (reference sequence). The CDR3 DNA reads TGTGCCTGGAGTGAGGGGTCTTATGGCTACACCTTC. It is translated as CAWSEGSYGYTF.

The sample holds one count of this clone. This chain links TRBV30 with TRBJ1-1; D is unresolved. Trimming pared 4 bases from V and 5 bases from J, leaving 8 bases between. This CDR3 is built from 11 residues. The germline V gene has CDR1 GTSNPN and CDR2 SVGIG (reference sequence). In nucleotides, the CDR3 is TGTGCCTGGATTAAGCGTACTGAAGCTTTCTTT. Protein sequence: CAWIKRTEAFF.

This chain joins TRBV2 and TRBJ2-3; 9 bases match TRBD2. This CDR3 has 14 amino acids. The V segment lost 10 bases and the J segment 2 bases; nucleotides outside the gene matches: 7. CDR1 is SNHLY and CDR2 is FYNNEI in the germline V gene. The CDR3 loop reads CATTRLAATDTQYF. As DNA, the CDR3 is TGTGCCACGACGCGACTAGCGGCCACAGATACGCAGTATTTT.

The chain links TRBV28 to TRBJ2-5; TRBD2 agrees at 10 bases. Germline trimming cut 6 bases from V and 5 bases from J; bases unmatched to any gene: 15. There are 17 residues in the CDR3. The germline CDR1 and CDR2 sequences are MDHEN and SYDVKM. CDR3 in DNA: TGTGCCAGCAGCATCCGGACTAGCGGCCCTGGTAGGGAGACCCAGTACTTC. This sequence encodes CASSIRTSGPGRETQYF.

The table lists this clone with a few counts. J is TRBJ1-2 and V is TRBV19, with no clear D. Per germline, CDR1 LNHDA and CDR2 SQIVND (reference sequence). The CDR3 runs to 10 residues. V lost 10 bases and J lost 6, with 9 bases in between. The CDR3 loop is CATYTDGYTF. Written as DNA, the CDR3 is TGTGCCACCTATACGGATGGCTACACCTTC.

This chain joins TRBV2 and TRBJ2-2; 11 nucleotides agree with TRBD2. Germline V gene sequence: CDR1 SNHLY, CDR2 FYNNEI. The CDR3 is made up of 17 amino acids. Trimming cost V 6 bases and J 7 bases; bases outside gene matches: 13. The CDR3 spells CASREGGSGRADGELFF. The CDR3 DNA reads as TGTGCCAGCAGAGAGGGGGGTAGCGGGAGGGCCGACGGGGAGCTGTTTTTT.

The chain uses TRBV5-4 and TRBJ1-1; D uncertain. The V gene lost 4 bases and the J gene lost 1 base, with 11 bases spanning the gap. The germline V gene encodes CDR1 SGHNT and CDR2 YYREEE (reference sequence). There are 14 residues in the CDR3. The CDR3 reads CASSLFSPNTEAFF. In DNA, the CDR3 is TGTGCCAGCAGCCTCTTCAGCCCGAACACTGAAGCTTTCTTT.

The CDR3 sequence: CASSLGDNEKLFF. In nucleotides, the CDR3 is TGTGCCAGCAGCTTAGGTGATAATGAAAAACTGTTTTTT. The chain employs TRBV11-2 and TRBJ1-4; D is uncertain. Germline CDR1 reads SGHAT; CDR2 reads FQNNGV. The CDR3 consists of 13 residues. V shed 1 base and J shed 4 bases, with 4 bases lying between them.

This clone is a singleton in its sample. V is TRBV6-1 and J is TRBJ1-2; D remains ambiguous. CDR3 length: 14 residues. V lost 1 base to trimming and J lost 4 bases, with 10 bases between them. The germline gives CDR1 MNHNS, CDR2 SASEGT. Written as DNA, the CDR3 is TGTGCCAGCAGTGAAGGAGTCCTGGGCTATGGCTACACCTTC. Translating gives CASSEGVLGYGYTF.

The V call is TRBV6-5, the J call TRBJ1-2; 9 nucleotides agree with TRBD1. The V gene end was trimmed by 7 bases and the J gene end by 4 bases; junction bases not matched to a gene: 1. Germline assignment: CDR1 MNHEY and CDR2 SVGAGI. The CDR3 consists of 12 residues. DNA of the CDR3: TGTGCCAGCACGGGACAGGGCTATGGCTACACCTTC. It specifies CASTGQGYGYTF.

This rearrangement joins TRBV5-6 to TRBJ2-1; TRBD2 agrees at 13 bases. The CDR3 is 15 amino acids. CDR1 and CDR2 (germline): SGHDT, YYEEEE. Trimming cost V 4 bases and J 6 bases; bases outside gene matches: 4. CDR3 protein: CASSPGTSGINEQFF. The CDR3 DNA reads TGTGCCAGCAGCCCTGGGACTAGCGGGATCAATGAGCAGTTCTTC. The complete variable domain, with remaining parts taken from reference TRBV5-6 and TRBJ2-1, reads DAGVTQSPTHLIKTRGQQVTLRCSPKSGHDTVSWYQQALGQGPQFIFQYYEEEERQRGNFPDRFSGHQFPNYSSELNVNALLLGDSALYLCASSPGTSGINEQFFGPGTRLTVL.